The entry below describes one T cell receptor beta chain. In the authors' workflow: Cell counts per sample came from amplifying reference gene primers. Using immunoSEQ multiplex PCR, the repertoire was profiled, and TCRdb retains in-frame clones only, with some absent. For V, J and clone size, that table is used; D and trimming come from the DNA. The table has 350,000 to 450,000 clones, 87% seen once. The sample belongs to a study of blood T cell repertoires in COVID-19. Study overall: COVID-19 samples from acute and convalescent phases originated in the United States, Italy and Spain.

Patients at the Seattle site were enrolled during active infection and followed longitudinally. Germline loops: CDR1 ENHRY, CDR2 SYGVKD. The trim removed 3 bases at V and 4 bases at J, leaving 5 bases unmatched. This CDR3 is built from 14 residues. Specimen: peripheral blood. This clonotype was obtained from a woman aged 55 to 70 with COVID-19, enrolled during active disease. V usage is TRBV10-3 and J usage is TRBJ1-1; 7 nucleotides agree with TRBD1. Written as DNA, the CDR3 is TGTGCCATCAGTGAAGTAACAGGGGTCACTGAAGCTTTCTTT. It yields the protein CAISEVTGVTEAFF.